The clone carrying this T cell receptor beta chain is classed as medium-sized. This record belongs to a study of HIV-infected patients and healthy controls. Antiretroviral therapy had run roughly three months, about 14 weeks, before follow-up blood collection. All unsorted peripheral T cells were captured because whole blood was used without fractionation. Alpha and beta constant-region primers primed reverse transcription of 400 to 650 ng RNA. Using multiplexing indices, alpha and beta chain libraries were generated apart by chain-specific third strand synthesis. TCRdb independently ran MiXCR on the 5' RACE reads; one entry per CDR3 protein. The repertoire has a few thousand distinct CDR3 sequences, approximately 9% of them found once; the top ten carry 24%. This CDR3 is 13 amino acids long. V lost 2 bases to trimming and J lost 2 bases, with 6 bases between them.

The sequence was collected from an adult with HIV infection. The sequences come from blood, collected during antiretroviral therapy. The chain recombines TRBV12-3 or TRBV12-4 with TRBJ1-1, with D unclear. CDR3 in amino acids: CASSLNTNTEAFF. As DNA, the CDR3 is TGTGCCAGCAGTTTAAATACAAACACTGAAGCTTTCTTT.